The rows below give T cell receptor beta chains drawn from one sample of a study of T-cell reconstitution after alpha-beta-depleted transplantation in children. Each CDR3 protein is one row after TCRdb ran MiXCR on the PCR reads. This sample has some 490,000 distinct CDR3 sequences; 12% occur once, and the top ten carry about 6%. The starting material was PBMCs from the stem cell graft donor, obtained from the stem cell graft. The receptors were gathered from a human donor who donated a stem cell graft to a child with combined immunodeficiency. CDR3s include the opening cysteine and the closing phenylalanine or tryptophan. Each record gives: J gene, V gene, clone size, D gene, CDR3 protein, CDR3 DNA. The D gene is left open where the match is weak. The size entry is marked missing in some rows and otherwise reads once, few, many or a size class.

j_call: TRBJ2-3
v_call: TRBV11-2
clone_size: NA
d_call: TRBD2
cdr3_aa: CASSLGLAGVKKPSDTQYF
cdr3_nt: TGTGCCAGCAGCTTAGGACTAGCGGGAGTCAAGAAACCTTCAGATACGCAGTATTTT

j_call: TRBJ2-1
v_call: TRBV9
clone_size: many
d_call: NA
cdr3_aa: CASSPYWRGEQFF
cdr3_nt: TGTGCCAGCAGCCCCTACTGGAGGGGTGAGCAGTTCTTC

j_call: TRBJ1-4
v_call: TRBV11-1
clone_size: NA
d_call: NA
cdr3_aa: CASSFTGPPAEKLFF
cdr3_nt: TGTGCCAGCAGCTTTACAGGGCCACCAGCTGAAAAACTGTTTTTT

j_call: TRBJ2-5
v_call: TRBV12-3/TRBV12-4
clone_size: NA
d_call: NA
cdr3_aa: CASSFLSGETQYF
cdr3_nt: TGTGCCAGCAGTTTCCTCTCAGGGGAGACCCAGTACTTC

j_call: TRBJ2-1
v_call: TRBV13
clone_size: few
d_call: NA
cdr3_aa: CASSLGAGVGYNEQFF
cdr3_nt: TGTGCCAGCAGCTTGGGGGCAGGGGTTGGGTACAATGAGCAGTTCTTC

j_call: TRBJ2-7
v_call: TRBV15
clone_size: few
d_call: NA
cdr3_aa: CATSRDRFSYEQYF
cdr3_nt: TGTGCCACCAGCAGAGACAGATTCTCCTACGAGCAGTACTTC

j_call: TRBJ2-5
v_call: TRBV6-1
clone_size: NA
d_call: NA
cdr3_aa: CASSDGRRTDAQETQYF
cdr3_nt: TGTGCCAGCAGCGATGGGCGCCGGACCGATGCCCAAGAGACCCAGTACTTC

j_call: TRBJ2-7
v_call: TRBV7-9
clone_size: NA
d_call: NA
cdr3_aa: CASSKPGTGLYEQYF
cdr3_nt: TGTGCCAGCAGCAAACCAGGGACGGGGCTTTACGAGCAGTACTTC

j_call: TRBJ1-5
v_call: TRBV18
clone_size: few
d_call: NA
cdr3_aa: CASRQDPNQPQHF
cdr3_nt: TGTGCCAGCCGACAGGATCCCAATCAGCCCCAGCATTTT

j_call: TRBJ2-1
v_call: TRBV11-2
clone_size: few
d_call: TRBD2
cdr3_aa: CASSLDRGYLGLAGEQFF
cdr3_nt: TGTGCCAGCAGCTTAGATCGAGGTTACCTGGGACTAGCGGGGGAGCAGTTCTTC

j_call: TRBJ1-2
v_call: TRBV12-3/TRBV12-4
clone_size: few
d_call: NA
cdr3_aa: CASSSVVRTGPGYTF
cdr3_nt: TGTGCCAGCAGTTCGGTCGTCCGGACGGGACCTGGCTACACCTTC

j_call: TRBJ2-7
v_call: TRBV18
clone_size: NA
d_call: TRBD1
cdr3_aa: CASSPDVHAGQGVSYEQYF
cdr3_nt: TGTGCCAGCTCACCCGACGTCCATGCCGGACAGGGGGTTTCCTACGAGCAGTACTTC

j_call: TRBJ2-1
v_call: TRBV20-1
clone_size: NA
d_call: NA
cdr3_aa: CSARGQGTRNEQFF
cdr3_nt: TGCAGTGCTAGAGGGCAGGGGACACGGAATGAGCAGTTCTTC

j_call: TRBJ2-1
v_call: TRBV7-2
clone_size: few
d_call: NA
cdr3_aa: CASSLVTGIGPYNEQFF
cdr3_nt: TGTGCCAGCAGCTTAGTCACGGGCATAGGCCCCTACAATGAGCAGTTCTTC

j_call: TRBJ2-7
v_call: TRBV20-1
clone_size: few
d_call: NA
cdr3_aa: CSAREGFTYEQYF
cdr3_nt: TGCAGTGCTAGGGAAGGATTTACCTACGAGCAGTACTTC

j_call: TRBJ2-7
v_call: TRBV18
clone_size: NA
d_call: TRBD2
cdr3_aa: CASSPSGALNYEQYF
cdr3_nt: TGTGCCAGCTCACCTAGCGGGGCCCTGAATTACGAGCAGTACTTC

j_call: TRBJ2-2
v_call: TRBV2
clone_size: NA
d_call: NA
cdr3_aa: CASSVPGDGELFF
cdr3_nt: TGTGCCAGCAGTGTTCCGGGTGACGGGGAGCTGTTTTTT

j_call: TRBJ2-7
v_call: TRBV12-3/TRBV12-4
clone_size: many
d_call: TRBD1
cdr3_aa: CASRRSGTVRAYEQYF
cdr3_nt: TGTGCCAGCAGGAGATCCGGGACAGTGAGGGCCTACGAGCAGTACTTC

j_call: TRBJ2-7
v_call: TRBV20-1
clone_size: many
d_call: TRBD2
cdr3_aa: CSASQAGKSYEQYF
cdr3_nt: TGCAGTGCTAGCCAAGCGGGGAAATCCTACGAGCAGTACTTC

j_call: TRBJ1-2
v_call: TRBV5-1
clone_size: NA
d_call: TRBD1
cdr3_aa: CASSLTGTGNYGYTF
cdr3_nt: TGCGCCAGCAGCTTGACCGGGACAGGAAACTATGGCTACACCTTC

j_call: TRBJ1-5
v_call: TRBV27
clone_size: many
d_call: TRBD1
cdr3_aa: CASSKTGLSNQPQHF
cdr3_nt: TGTGCCAGCAGTAAGACAGGGCTTAGCAATCAGCCCCAGCATTTT

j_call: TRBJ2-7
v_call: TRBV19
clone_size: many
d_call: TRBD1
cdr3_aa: CASSIPTGEGSYEQYF
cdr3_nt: TGTGCCAGTAGTATCCCGACAGGGGAAGGATCCTACGAGCAGTACTTC

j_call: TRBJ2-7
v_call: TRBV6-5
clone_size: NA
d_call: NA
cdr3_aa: CASSYSKNPIEQYF
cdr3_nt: TGTGCCAGCAGTTACTCAAAAAACCCCATCGAGCAGTACTTC

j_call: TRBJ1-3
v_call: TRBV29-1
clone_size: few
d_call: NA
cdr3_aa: CSATGPSLYSGNTIYF
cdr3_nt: TGCAGCGCCACTGGGCCGTCCCTTTACTCTGGAAACACCATATATTTT

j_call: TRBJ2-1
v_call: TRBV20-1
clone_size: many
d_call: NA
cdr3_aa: CSASRRNTYNEQFF
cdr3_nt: TGCAGTGCTAGTCGGCGGAATACCTACAATGAGCAGTTCTTC

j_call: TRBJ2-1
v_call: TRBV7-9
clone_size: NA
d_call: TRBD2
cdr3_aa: CASSLAGEGDSIQFF
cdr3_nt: TGTGCCAGCAGCTTAGCGGGGGAGGGAGACAGCATCCAGTTCTTC

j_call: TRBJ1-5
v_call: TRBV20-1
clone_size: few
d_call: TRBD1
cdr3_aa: CSASAGTGWGTQPQHF
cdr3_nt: TGCAGTGCTAGTGCCGGGACAGGGTGGGGGACCCAGCCCCAGCATTTT

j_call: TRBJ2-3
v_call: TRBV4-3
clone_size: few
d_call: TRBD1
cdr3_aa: CASSQGTGISDTQYF
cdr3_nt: TGCGCCAGCAGCCAAGGGACAGGGATTTCAGATACGCAGTATTTT

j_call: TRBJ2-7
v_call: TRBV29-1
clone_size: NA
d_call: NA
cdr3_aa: CSVVSQEQYF
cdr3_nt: TGCAGCGTTGTGTCACAGGAGCAGTACTTC

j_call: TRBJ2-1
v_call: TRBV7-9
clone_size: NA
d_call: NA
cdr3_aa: CASSLEMSYNEQFF
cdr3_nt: TGTGCCAGCAGCTTAGAGATGTCCTACAATGAGCAGTTCTTC

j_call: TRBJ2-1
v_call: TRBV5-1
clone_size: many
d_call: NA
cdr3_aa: CASSLRTLYNEQFF
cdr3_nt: TGCGCCAGCAGCCTACGGACATTATACAATGAGCAGTTCTTC

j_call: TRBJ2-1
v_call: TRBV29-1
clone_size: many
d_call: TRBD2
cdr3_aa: CSVEDPGTSGTYNEQFF
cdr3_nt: TGCAGCGTTGAAGACCCGGGGACTAGCGGGACCTACAATGAGCAGTTCTTC

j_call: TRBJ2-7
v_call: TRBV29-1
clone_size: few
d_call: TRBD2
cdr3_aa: CSVRLAGHYEQYF
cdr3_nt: TGCAGCGTCCGACTAGCGGGCCACTACGAGCAGTACTTC

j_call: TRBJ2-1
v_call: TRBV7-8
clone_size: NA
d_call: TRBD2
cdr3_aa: CASSFRDRALAGGYNEQFF
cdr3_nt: TGTGCCAGCAGCTTCCGGGACAGGGCCCTAGCGGGAGGTTACAATGAGCAGTTCTTC

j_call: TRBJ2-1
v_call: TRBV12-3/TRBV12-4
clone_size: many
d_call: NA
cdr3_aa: CASSLASGEQFF
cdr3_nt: TGTGCCAGCAGTCTCGCCTCGGGTGAGCAGTTCTTC

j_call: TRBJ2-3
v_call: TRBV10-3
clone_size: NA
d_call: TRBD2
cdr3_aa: CAISDVGGGTSTDTQYF
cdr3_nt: TGTGCCATCAGTGACGTAGGCGGGGGTACTAGCACAGATACGCAGTATTTT

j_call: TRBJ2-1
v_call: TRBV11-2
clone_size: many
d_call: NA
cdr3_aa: CASSLGVAEQFF
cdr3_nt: TGTGCCAGCAGCTTAGGGGTGGCTGAGCAGTTCTTC

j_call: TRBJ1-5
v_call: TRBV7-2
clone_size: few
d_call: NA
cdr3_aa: CASSLKAENQPQHF
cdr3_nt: TGTGCCAGCAGCTTAAAAGCGGAAAATCAGCCCCAGCATTTT

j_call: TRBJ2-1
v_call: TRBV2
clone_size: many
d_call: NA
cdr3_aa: CASSEQGGSYNEQFF
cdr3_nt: TGTGCCAGCAGTGAACAGGGTGGATCCTACAATGAGCAGTTCTTC

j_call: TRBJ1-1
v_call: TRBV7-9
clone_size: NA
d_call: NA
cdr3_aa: CASSLALGPKNTEAFF
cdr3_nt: TGTGCCAGCAGCTTAGCTCTGGGGCCCAAGAACACTGAAGCTTTCTTT

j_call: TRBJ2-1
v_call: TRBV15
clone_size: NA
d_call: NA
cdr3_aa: CATSRDGAPEQFF
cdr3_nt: TGTGCCACCAGCAGAGACGGGGCCCCTGAGCAGTTCTTC

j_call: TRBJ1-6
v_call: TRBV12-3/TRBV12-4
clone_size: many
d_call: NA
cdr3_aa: CASSLDRIIGSPLHF
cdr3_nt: TGTGCCAGCAGTTTAGACAGGATTATAGGGTCACCCCTCCACTTT

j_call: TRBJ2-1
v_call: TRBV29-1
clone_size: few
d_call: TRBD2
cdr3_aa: CSALGLAGVGVYNEQFF
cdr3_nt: TGCAGCGCCCTTGGACTAGCGGGAGTGGGGGTTTACAATGAGCAGTTCTTC

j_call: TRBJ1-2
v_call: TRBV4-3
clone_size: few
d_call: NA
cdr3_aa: CASSQVGPSNYGYTF
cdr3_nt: TGCGCCAGCAGCCAAGTAGGGCCCTCTAACTATGGCTACACCTTC

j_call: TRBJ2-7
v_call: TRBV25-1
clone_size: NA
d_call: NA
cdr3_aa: CASSPFMVLRSYEQYF
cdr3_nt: TGTGCCAGCAGTCCTTTTATGGTTCTGCGATCCTACGAGCAGTACTTC

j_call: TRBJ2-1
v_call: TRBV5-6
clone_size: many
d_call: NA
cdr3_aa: CASSLFGPYNEQFF
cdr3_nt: TGTGCCAGCAGCTTGTTTGGGCCCTACAATGAGCAGTTCTTC